This TCR beta chain emerged from a study of OX40 agonist ivuxolimab in advanced cancers. Turning to the study itself: Intravenous ivuxolimab was administered to patients every 2 weeks at 0.01 to 10 mg/kg.

CDR3 length equals 13 residues. V gave up 5 bases and J gave up 3 bases, with 11 bases separating them. CDR1 SGHNT and CDR2 YYREEE come from the germline V gene (reference sequence). Regarding this clone: Its antigen is unidentified.

Repertoires were generated with immunoSEQ multiplex PCR, while TCRdb's copy carries only in-frame clones and drops some. Of approximately 69,000 clones in the sample, 80% to 85% are singletons; the top ten hold 7.5% to 9%. Findings and caveats of the study: Averaging showed that CD8+ T cells had more expanded clones than CD4+ did. A proportion of nonresponders additionally exhibited low normalized T-cell clonal expansion.

The timepoints at which blood was sampled were baseline, cycle 4 day 1, and cycle 7 day 1. The V call is TRBV5-4, the J call TRBJ1-1; D ambiguous. The TCR was taken from an adult with an advanced solid tumor such as melanoma, head and neck, liver or kidney cancer. This specimen consisted of CD4+ or CD8+ T cells sorted from blood, obtained in a trial of the OX40 agonist ivuxolimab. The CDR3 sequence: CASRSVEDTEAFF. In DNA, the CDR3 is TGTGCCAGCAGGAGTGTTGAGGACACTGAAGCTTTCTTT.